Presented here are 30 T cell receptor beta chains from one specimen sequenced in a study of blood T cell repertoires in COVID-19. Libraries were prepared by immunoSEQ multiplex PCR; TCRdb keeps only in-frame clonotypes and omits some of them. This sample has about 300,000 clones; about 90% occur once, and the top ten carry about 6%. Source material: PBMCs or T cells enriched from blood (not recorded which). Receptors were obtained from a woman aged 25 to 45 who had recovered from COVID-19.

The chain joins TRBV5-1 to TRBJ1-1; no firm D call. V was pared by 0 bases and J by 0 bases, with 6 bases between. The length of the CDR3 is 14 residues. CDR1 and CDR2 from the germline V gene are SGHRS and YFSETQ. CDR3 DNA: TGCGCCAGCAGCTTGGGCACACTGAACACTGAAGCTTTCTTT. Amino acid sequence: CASSLGTLNTEAFF.

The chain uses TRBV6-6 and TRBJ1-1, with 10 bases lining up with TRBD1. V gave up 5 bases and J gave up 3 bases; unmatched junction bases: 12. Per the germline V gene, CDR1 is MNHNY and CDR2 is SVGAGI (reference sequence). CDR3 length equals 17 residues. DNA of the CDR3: TGTGCCAGCAGTCCTCCTGACAGGGGGCGGGGGTACACTGAAGCTTTCTTT. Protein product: CASSPPDRGRGYTEAFF.

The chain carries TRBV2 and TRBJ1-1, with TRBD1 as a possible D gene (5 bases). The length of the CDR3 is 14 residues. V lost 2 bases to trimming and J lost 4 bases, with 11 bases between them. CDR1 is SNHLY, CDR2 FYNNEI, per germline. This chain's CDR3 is CASSEWQGITEAFF. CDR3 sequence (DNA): TGTGCCAGCAGTGAATGGCAGGGCATCACTGAAGCTTTCTTT.

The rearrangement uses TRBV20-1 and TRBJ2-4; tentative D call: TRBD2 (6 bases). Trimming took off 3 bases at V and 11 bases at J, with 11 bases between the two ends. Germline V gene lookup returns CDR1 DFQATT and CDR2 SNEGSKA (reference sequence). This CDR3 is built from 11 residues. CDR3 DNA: TGCAGTGCTAGGACTAGAAAATTTCAGTACTTC. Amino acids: CSARTRKFQYF.

CDR3 protein: CASSRDRGSTEAFF. The CDR3 DNA reads TGTGCCAGCAGCCGAGACAGGGGGTCCACTGAAGCTTTCTTT. The V call is TRBV6-5, the J call TRBJ1-1; TRBD1 aligns across 9 bases. The ends lost 6 bases at V and 4 bases at J; junction bases unmatched: 6. The CDR3 covers 14 residues. Germline V lookup: CDR1 MNHEY, CDR2 SVGAGI.

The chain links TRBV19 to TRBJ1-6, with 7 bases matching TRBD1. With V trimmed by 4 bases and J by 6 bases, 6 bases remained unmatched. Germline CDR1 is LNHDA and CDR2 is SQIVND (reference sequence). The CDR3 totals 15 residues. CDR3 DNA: TGTGCCAGTAGTACAAACAGGGGAGCTAATTCACCCCTCCACTTT. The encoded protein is CASSTNRGANSPLHF.

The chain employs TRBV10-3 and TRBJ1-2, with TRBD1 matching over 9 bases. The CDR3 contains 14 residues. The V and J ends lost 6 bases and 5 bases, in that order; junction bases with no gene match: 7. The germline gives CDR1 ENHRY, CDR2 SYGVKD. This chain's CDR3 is CAIRPTGGEYGYTF. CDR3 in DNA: TGTGCCATCAGACCTACAGGGGGCGAGTATGGCTACACCTTC.

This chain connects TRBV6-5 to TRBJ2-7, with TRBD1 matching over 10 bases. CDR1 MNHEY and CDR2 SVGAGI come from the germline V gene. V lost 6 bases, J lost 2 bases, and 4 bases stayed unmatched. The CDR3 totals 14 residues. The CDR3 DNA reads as TGTGCCAGCAGCTTCGGGACAGGGGCCTACGAGCAGTACTTC. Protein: CASSFGTGAYEQYF.

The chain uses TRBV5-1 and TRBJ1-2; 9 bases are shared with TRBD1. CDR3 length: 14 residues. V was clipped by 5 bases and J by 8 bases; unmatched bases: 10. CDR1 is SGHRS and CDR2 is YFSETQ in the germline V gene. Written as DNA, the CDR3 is TGCGCCAGCAGTTCTCTGGGACAGGGTAAGGGCTACACCTTC. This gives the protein CASSSLGQGKGYTF.

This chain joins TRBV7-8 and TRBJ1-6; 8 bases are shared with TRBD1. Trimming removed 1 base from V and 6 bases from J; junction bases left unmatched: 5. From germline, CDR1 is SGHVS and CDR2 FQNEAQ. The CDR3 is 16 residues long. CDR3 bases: TGTGCCAGCAGCTTAGGGACAGGGTTGGGTAATTCACCCCTCCACTTT. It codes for CASSLGTGLGNSPLHF.

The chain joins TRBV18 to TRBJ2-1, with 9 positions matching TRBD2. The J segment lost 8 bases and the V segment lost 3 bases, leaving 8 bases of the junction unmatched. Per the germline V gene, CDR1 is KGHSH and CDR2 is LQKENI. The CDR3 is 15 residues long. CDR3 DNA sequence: TGTGCCAGCTCACCCTTAGCGGGGGCGGGGGATGAGCAGTTCTTC. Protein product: CASSPLAGAGDEQFF.

CDR3 sequence: CAHGRGRDTIYF. The CDR3 DNA reads as TGTGCCCACGGGAGGGGTCGGGACACCATATATTTT. This rearrangement joins TRBV6-5 to TRBJ1-3; a possible D gene is TRBD1 (5 bases). Germline lookup yields CDR1 MNHEY and CDR2 SVGAGI. The ends were cut back, 11 bases at V and 8 bases at J, with 16 bases in the middle. The CDR3 covers 12 residues.

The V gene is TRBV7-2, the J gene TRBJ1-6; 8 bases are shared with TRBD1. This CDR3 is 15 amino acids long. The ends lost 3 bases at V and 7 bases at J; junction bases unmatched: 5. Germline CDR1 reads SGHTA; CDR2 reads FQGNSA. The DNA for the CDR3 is TGTGCCAGCAGCTTCACGGACAGGGTGAATTCACCCCTCCACTTT. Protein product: CASSFTDRVNSPLHF.

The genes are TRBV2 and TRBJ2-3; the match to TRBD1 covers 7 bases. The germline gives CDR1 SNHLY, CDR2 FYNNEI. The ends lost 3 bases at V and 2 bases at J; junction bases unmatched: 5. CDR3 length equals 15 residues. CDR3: CASSERTGPTDTQYF. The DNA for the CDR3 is TGTGCCAGCAGTGAGAGGACAGGTCCCACAGATACGCAGTATTTT.

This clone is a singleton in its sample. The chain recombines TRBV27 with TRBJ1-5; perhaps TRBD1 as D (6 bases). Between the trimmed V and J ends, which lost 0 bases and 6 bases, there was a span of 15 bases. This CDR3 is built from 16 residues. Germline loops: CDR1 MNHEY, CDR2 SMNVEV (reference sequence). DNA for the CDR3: TGTGCCAGCAGTTTATCAGCGCCGGGAGGGGGTCAGCCCCAGCATTTT. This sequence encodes CASSLSAPGGGQPQHF.

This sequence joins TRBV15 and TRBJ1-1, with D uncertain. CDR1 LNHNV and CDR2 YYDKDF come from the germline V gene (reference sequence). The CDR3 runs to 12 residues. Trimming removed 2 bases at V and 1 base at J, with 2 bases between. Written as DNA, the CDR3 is TGTGCCACCAGCAGACAGAACACTGAAGCTTTCTTT. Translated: CATSRQNTEAFF.

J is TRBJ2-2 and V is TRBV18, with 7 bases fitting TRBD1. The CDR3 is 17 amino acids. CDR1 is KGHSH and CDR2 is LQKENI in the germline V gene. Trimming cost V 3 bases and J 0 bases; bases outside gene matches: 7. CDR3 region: CASSPSQGVANTGELFF. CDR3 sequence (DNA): TGTGCCAGCTCACCTTCCCAGGGGGTCGCGAACACCGGGGAGCTGTTTTTT.

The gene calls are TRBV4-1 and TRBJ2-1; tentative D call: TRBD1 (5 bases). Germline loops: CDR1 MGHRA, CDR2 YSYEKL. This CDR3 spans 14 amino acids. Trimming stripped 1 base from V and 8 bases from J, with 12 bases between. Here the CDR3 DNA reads TGCGCCAGCAGCCAAGTTCCAGGGTCGGATGAGCAGTTCTTC. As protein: CASSQVPGSDEQFF.

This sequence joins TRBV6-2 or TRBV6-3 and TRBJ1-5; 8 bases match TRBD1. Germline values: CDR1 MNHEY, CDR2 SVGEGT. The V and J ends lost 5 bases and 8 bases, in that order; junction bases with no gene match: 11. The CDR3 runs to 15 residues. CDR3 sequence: CASSRRAGGLEPQHF. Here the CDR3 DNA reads TGTGCCAGCAGTCGTCGGGCAGGGGGCTTGGAGCCCCAGCATTTT.

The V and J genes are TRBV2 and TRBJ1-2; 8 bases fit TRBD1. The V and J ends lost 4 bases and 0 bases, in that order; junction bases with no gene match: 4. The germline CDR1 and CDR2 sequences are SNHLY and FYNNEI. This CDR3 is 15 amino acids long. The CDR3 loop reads CASSGVRGPNYGYTF. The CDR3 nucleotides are TGTGCCAGCAGTGGAGTCAGGGGGCCTAACTATGGCTACACCTTC.

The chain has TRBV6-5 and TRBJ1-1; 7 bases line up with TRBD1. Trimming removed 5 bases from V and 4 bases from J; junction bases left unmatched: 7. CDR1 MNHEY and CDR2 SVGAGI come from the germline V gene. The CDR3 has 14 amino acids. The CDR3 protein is CASSPNRGSTEAFF. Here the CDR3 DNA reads TGTGCCAGCAGTCCCAACAGGGGAAGCACTGAAGCTTTCTTT.

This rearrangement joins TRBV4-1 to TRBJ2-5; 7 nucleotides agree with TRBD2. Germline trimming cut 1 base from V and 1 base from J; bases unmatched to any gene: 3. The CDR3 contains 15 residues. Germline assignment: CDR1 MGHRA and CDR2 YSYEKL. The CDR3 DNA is TGCGCCAGCAGCCAAGCCCCGGGGGGCCAAGAGACCCAGTACTTC. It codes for CASSQAPGGQETQYF.

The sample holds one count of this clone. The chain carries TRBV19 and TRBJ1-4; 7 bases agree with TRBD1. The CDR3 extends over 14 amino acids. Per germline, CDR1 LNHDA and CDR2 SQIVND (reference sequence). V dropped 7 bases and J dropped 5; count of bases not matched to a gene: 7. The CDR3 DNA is TGTGCCAGTACCCTACAGGGGTTGAATGAAAAACTGTTTTTT. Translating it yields CASTLQGLNEKLFF.

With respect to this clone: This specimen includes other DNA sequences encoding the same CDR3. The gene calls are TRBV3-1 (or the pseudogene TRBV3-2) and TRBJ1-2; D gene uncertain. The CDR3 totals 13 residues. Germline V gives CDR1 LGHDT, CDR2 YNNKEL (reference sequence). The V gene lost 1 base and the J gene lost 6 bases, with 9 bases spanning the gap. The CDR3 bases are TGTGCCAGCAGCCAAGTCGGAGGTAATGGCTACACCTTC. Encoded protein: CASSQVGGNGYTF.

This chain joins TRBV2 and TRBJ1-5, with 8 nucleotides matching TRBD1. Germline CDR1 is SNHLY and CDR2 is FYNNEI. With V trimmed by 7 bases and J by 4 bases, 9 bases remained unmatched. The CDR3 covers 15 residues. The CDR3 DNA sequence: TGTGCCAGCAACAGGGGGGGGCCGGGAAATCAGCCCCAGCATTTT. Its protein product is CASNRGGPGNQPQHF.

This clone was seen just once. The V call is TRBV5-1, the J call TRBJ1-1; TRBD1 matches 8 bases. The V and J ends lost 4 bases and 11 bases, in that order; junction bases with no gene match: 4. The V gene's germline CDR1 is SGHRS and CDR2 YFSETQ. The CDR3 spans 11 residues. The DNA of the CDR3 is TGCGCCAGCAGCAACCGGGACAGGGCTTTCTTT. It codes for CASSNRDRAFF.

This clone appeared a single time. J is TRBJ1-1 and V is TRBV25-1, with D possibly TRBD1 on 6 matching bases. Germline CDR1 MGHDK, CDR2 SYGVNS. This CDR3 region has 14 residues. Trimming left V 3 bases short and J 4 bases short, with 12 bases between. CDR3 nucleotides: TGTGCCAGCAGTGACAGGGGTGGTAGCACTGAAGCTTTCTTT. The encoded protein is CASSDRGGSTEAFF.

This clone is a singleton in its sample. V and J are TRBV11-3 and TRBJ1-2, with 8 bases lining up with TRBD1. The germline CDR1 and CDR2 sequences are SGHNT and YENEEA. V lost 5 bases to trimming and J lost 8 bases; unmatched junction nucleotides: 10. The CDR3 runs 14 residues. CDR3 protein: CASSPDRVSGGYTF. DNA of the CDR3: TGTGCCAGCAGCCCGGACAGGGTCAGTGGAGGCTACACCTTC.

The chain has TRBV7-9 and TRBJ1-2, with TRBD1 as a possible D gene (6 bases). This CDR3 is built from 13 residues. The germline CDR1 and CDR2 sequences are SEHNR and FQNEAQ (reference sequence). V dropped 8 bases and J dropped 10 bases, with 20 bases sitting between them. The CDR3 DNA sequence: TGTGCCAGCTCCTCCCGGGGGGGGCCCACCTACACCTTC. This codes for CASSSRGGPTYTF.

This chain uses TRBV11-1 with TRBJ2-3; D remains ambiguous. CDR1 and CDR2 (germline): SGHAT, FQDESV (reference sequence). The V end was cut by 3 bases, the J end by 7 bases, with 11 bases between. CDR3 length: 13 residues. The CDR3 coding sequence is TGTGCCAGCAGCTTTGGCGAGGCGAATACGCAGTATTTT. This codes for CASSFGEANTQYF.